The clone carrying this TCR beta chain was counted a few times. Its antigen is unidentified. These data come from a study of blood T cells in healthy people across ages. Together with a sample-barcoded 5' primer, a J-beta primer mix was included in a second PCR lasting about 7 to 12 cycles. Every cDNA molecule bore a tag from a template-switch adaptor containing 12 random nucleotides. TCRdb used MiXCR to reprocess the 5' RACE reads, holding one entry per CDR3 protein. The data contain around 750,000 distinct CDR3 sequences, 50% to 65% of them singletons. Findings of the study overall: More naive CD4+ cells and higher diversity were found in long-lived than in aged donors.

The CDR3 has 15 amino acids. Germline CDR1 SGHDT, CDR2 YYEEEE. V was clipped by 6 bases and J by 0 bases, with 15 bases between them. The origin of this receptor is a man at least 80 years old in good health. The V gene is TRBV5-6, the J gene TRBJ1-2, with D possibly being TRBD1 (5 bases). The sample was blood. CDR3 sequence: CASTVADTSNYGYTF. The CDR3, as DNA: TGTGCCAGCACCGTAGCGGACACCTCTAACTATGGCTACACCTTC.